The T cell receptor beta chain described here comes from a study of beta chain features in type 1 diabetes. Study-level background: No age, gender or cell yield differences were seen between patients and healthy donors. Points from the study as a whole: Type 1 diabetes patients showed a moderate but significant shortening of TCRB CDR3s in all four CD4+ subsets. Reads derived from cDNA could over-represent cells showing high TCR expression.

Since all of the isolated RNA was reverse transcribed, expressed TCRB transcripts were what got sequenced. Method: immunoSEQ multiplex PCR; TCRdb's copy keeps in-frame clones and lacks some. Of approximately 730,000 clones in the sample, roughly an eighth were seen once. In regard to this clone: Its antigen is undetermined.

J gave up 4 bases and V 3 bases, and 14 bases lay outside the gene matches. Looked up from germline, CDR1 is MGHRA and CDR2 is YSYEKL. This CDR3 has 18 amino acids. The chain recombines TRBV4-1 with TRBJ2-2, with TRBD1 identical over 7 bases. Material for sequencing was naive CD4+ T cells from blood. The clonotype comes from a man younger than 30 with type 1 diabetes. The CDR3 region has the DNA TGCGCCAGCAGCCACCCCGAGGAAAGGGGGCGCAGCACCGGGGAGCTGTTTTTT. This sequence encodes CASSHPEERGRSTGELFF.